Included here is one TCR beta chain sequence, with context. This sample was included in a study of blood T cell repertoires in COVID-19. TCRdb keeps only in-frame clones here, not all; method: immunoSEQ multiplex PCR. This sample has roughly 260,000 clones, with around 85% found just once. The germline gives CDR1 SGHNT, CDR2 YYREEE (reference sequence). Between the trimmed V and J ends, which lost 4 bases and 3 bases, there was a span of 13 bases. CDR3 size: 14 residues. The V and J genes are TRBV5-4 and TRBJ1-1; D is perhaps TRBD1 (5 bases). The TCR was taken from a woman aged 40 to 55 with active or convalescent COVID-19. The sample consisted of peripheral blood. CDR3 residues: CASSRGGGYTEAFF. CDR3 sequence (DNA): TGTGCCAGCAGCCGGGGCGGAGGGTACACTGAAGCTTTCTTT.